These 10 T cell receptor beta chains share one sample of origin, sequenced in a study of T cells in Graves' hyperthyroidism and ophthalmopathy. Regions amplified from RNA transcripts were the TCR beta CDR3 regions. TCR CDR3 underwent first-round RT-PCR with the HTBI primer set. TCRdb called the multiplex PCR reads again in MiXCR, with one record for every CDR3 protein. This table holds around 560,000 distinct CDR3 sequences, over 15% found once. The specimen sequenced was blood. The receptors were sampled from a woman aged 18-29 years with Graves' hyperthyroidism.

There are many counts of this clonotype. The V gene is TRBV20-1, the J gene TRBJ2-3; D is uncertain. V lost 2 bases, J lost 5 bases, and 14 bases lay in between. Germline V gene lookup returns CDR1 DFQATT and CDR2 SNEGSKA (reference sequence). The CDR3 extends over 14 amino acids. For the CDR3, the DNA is TGCAGTGCTAGATCCTCCCATATGAAAGATACGCAGTATTTT. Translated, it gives CSARSSHMKDTQYF.

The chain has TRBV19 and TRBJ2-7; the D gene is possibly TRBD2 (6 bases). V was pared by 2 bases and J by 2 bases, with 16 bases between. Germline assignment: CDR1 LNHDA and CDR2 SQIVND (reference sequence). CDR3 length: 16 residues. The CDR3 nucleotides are TGTGCCAGTAGTATATTTGGGGGACTCCAGACCTACGAGCAGTACGTC. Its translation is CASSIFGGLQTYEQYV.

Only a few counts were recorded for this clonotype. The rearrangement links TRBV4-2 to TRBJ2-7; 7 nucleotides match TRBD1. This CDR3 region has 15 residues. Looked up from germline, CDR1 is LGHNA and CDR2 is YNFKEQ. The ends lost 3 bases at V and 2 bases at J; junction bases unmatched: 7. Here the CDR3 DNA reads TGTGCCAGCAGCCAGTCGACAGGGACAACCTACGAGCAGTACTTC. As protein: CASSQSTGTTYEQYF.

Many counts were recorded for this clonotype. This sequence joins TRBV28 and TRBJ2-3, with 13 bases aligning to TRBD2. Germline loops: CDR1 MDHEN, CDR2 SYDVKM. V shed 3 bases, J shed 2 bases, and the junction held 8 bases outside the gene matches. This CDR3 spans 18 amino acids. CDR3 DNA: TGTGCCAGCAGTTTGATTTTCGGACTAGCGGGAGCCACAGATACGCAGTATTTT. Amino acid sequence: CASSLIFGLAGATDTQYF.

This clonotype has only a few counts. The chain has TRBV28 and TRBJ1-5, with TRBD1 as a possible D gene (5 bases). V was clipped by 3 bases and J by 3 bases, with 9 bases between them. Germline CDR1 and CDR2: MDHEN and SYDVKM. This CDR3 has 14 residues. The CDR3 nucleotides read TGTGCCAGCAGTTTGGGACGGCACAATCAGCCCCAGCATTTT. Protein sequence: CASSLGRHNQPQHF.

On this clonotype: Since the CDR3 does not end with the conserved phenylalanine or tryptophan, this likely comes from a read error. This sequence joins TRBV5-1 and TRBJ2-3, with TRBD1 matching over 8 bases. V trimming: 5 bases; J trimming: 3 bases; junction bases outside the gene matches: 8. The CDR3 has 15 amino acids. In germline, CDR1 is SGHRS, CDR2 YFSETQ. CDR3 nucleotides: TGCGCCAGCAGAAGGGGACAGGTACCGACAGATACGCAGTATCTT. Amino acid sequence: CASRRGQVPTDTQYL.

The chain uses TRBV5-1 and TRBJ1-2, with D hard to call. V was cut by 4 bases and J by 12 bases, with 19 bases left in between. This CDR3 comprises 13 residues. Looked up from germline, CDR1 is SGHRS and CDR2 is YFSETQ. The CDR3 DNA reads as TGCGCCAGCAGCAATTCTGCCCCGGGCGGCGACACCTTC. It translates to CASSNSAPGGDTF.

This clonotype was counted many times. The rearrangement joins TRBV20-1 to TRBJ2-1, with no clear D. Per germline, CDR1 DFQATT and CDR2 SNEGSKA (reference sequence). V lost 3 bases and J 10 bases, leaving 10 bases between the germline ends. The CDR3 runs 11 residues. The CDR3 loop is CSASGPREQFF. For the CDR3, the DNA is TGCAGTGCTAGCGGCCCCCGGGAGCAGTTCTTC.

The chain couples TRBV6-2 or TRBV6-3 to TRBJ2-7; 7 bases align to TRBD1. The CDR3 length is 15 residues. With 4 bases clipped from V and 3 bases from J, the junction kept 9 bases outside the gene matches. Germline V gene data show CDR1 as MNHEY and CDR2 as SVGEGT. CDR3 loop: CASSSHRDSLYEQYF. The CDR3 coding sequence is TGTGCCAGCAGTTCCCACCGGGACAGCCTCTACGAGCAGTACTTC.

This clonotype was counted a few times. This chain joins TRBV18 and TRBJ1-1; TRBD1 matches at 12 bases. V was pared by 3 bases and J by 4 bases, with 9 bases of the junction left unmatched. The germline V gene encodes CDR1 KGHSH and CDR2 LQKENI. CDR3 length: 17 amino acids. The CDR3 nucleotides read TGTGCCAGCTCACCTTTGGGACAGGGGGCGGTGGGCACTGAAGCTTTCTTT. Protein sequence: CASSPLGQGAVGTEAFF.